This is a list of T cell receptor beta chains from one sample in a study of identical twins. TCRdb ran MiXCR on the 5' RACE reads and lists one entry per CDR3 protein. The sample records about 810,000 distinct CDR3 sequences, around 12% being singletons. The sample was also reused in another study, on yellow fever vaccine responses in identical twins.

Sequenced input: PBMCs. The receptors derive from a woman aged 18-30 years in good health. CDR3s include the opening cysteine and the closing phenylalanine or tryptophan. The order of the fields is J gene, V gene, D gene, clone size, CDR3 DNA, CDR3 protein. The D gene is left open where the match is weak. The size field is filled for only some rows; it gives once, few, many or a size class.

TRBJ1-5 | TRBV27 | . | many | TGTGCCAGCAGTTTAGCGTCGAGCAATCAGCCCCAGCATTTT | CASSLASSNQPQHF
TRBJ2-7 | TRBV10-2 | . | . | TGCGCCAGCAGTCGTGACCCACGTTCCTACGAGCAGTACTTC | CASSRDPRSYEQYF
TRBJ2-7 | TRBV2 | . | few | TGTGCCAGCCATGGACGCCCGAGCTCCTACGAGCAGTACTTC | CASHGRPSSYEQYF
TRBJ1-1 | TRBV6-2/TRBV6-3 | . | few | TGTGCCAGCAGATGGGAGGCGGGCACTGAAGCTTTCTTT | CASRWEAGTEAFF
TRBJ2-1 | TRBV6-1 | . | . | TGTGCCAGCAGCCTCGGTTTTAGCGCGCCGCCGAGTGAGCAGTTCTTC | CASSLGFSAPPSEQFF
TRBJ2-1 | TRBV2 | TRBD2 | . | TGTGCCAGCAGTGAGACTAGCGGGAAATACAATGAGCAGTTCTTC | CASSETSGKYNEQFF
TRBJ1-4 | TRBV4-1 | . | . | TGCGCCAGCAGCCACCAGGACTCATTGGGAAAACTGTTTTTT | CASSHQDSLGKLFF
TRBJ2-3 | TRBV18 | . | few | TGTGCCAGCTCACCACCGCCTCCCGCGGTTACGCAGTATTTT | CASSPPPPAVTQYF
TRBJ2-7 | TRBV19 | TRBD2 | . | TGTGCCAGTAGTATAGGGCTAGCGGGACTTTACGAGCAGTACTTC | CASSIGLAGLYEQYF
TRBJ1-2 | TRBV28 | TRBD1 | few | TGTGCCAGCAGTTTATCCCGGACAGGGGTGTATGGCTACACCTTC | CASSLSRTGVYGYTF
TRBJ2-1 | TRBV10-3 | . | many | TGTGCCACCCGCCGGGACTCGTCGTACAATGAGCAGTTCTTC | CATRRDSSYNEQFF
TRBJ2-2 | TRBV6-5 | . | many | TGTGCCAGCAGTTACTTGGACTTCAACACCGGGGAGCTGTTTTTT | CASSYLDFNTGELFF
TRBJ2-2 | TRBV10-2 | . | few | TGCGCCAGCAGATGGGACACCGGGGAGCTGTTTTTT | CASRWDTGELFF
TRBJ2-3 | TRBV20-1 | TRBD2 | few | TGCAGTGCGTCGAGGCTAGCGGGAGCCGATACGCAGTATTTT | CSASRLAGADTQYF
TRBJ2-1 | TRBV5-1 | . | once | TGCGCCAGCACCAAAGATGCGGCCTCCTACAATGAGCAGTTCTTC | CASTKDAASYNEQFF
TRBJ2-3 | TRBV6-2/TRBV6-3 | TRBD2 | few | TGTGCCAGCAGGAATCTAGCGGGGCTAGGGATTAGCACAGATACGCAGTATTTT | CASRNLAGLGISTDTQYF
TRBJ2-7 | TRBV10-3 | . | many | TGTGCCATCAGTGACTCCTACGAGCAGTACTTC | CAISDSYEQYF
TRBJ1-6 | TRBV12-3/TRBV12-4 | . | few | TGTGCCAGCAGAGGACCCTCGGGGTATAATTCACCCCTCCACTTT | CASRGPSGYNSPLHF
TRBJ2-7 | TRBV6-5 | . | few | TGTGCCAGCAGTTACGTACAGGACCCAGCCTACGAGCAGTACTTC | CASSYVQDPAYEQYF
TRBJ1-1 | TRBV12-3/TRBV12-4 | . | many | TGTGCCAGCAGTTTGTTCGCGACGGGGGCAACCGAAGCTTTCTTT | CASSLFATGATEAFF
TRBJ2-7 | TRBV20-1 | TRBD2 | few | TGCAGTGCTAGACCAGGACTAGCGGGGTACTACGAGCAGTACTTC | CSARPGLAGYYEQYF
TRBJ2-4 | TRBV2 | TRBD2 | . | TGTGCCAGCAGTGAAGCCCTTAGTCTAGCGGGGGCGCGAAAACTAGCCAAAAACATTCAGTACTTC | CASSEALSLAGARKLAKNIQYF
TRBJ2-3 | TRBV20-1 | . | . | TGCAGTGCTAGCTCAACTAGCTACCACACAGATACGCAGTATTTT | CSASSTSYHTDTQYF
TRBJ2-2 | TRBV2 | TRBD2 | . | TGTGCCAGCAGTACGGGACTAGCAAACGGGGAGCTGTTTTTT | CASSTGLANGELFF
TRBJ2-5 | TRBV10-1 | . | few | TGCGCCAGCAGTGAGTCGATCACAGGGAGCAAGGGGGAGACCCAGTACTTC | CASSESITGSKGETQYF
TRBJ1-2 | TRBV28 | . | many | TGTGCCAGCCAGGGACCCTCCAGGGGAGTAGGCTACACCTTC | CASQGPSRGVGYTF
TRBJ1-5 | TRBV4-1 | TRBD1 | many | TGCGCCAGCAGCCAAGTCAAGGGACAGGAGGCAAATAGCAATCAGCCCCAGCATTTT | CASSQVKGQEANSNQPQHF
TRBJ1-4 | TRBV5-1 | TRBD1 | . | TGCGCCAGCAGCCAACTCAGGGGGAGGAATGAAAAACTGTTTTTT | CASSQLRGRNEKLFF
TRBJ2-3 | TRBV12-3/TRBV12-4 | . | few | TGTGCCAGCAGTTTTGTGGACGGGGGAGATACGCAGTATTTT | CASSFVDGGDTQYF
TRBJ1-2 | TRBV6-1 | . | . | TGTGCCAGCAGTGAAGTTCCAAACTATGGCTACACCTTC | CASSEVPNYGYTF
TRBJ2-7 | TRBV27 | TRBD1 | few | TGTGCCAGCAGCCTTCTCGGGACAGGGAAAAACGAGCAGTACTTC | CASSLLGTGKNEQYF
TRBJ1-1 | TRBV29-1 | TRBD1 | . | TGCAGCGCGCAGAATTACAGGGGTAAAGCTTTCTTT | CSAQNYRGKAFF
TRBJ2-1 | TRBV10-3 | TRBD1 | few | TGTGCCATCAGAGACCCGGGACAGGACCGCGGAGAGCAGTTCTTC | CAIRDPGQDRGEQFF
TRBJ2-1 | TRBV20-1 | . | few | TGCAGTGCTAGAGATGACGGGCAGGGTCGGCCATTCGATGAGCAGTTCTTC | CSARDDGQGRPFDEQFF
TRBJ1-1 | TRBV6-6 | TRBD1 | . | TGTGCCAGCAGTCACGGACAGGGAGCTTTCTTT | CASSHGQGAFF
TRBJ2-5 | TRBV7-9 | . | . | TGTGCCAGCAGCTTATGGCTCCTGGGGCCCCAAGAGACCCAGTACTTC | CASSLWLLGPQETQYF
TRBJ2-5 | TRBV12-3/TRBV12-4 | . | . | TGTGCCAGCAGTTTAGACGGCCGGGGACAAGAGACCCAGTACTTC | CASSLDGRGQETQYF
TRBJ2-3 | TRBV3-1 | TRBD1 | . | TGTGCCAGCAGCGTCACGGGACAGGGCGAGGGTACGCAGTATTTT | CASSVTGQGEGTQYF
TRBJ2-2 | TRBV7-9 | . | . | TGTGCCAGCAGGGGACTGCACCCCGGGGAGCTGTTTTTT | CASRGLHPGELFF
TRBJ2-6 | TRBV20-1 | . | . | TGCAGTGCTAGTTCCAGACTCTCTGGGGCCAACGTCCTGACTTTC | CSASSRLSGANVLTF
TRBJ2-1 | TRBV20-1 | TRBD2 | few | TGCAGTGCCAACAACTTAGCGGGGGTGTACAATGAGCAGTTCTTC | CSANNLAGVYNEQFF
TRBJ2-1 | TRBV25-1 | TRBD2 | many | TGTGCCAGCAGTGAGACTAGCGGGAGCCACAATGAGCAGTTCTTC | CASSETSGSHNEQFF
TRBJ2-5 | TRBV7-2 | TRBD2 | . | TGTGCCAGCAGCTTAGGACTAGCGGGAGTGAAACAAGAGACCCAGTACTTC | CASSLGLAGVKQETQYF
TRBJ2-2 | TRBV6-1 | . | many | TGTGCCAGCAGTACCGGATCCACCGGGGAGCTGTTTTTT | CASSTGSTGELFF
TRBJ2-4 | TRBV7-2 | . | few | TGTGCCAGCAGCTTTTTTGAGGGGTCCATTCAGTACTTC | CASSFFEGSIQYF
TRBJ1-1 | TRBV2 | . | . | TGTGCCATCCACAGGGTGGCGGACACTGAAGCTTTCTTT | CAIHRVADTEAFF
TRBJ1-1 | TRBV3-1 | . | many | TGTGCCAGCAGCCATGGCAGGGCCACTGAAGCTTTCTTT | CASSHGRATEAFF
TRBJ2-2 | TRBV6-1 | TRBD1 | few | TGTGCCAGCAGGGTTCAGGGGGCCGGGGAGCTGTTTTTT | CASRVQGAGELFF
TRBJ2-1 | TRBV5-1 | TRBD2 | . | TGCGCCAGCAGCTTGGGGACTAGCGGGGGACTCGAGCAGTTCTTC | CASSLGTSGGLEQFF
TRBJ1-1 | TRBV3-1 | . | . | TGTGCCAGCAGCCAAGCGGGCGCAGGTGAAGCTTTCTTT | CASSQAGAGEAFF
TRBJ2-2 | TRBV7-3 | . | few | TGTGCCAGCAGCCCGACTAGGGGGGGTGCCGGGGAGCTGTTTTTT | CASSPTRGGAGELFF
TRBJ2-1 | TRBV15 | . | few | TGTGCCACCAGCAGAGAGTCGGATTACTACAATGAGCAGTTCTTC | CATSRESDYYNEQFF
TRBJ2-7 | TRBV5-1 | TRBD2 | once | TGCGCCAGCAGCCCTGGACTAGCCGGTATGTACGAGCAGTACTTC | CASSPGLAGMYEQYF
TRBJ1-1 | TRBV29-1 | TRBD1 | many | TGCAGCGTTTCCGCAGGGGGGGGTGTGACTGAAGCTTTCTTT | CSVSAGGGVTEAFF
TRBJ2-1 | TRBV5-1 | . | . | TGCGCCAGCAAAGGAACAACTCACAGCCCCGGGGGTTCCTACAATGAGCAGTTCTTC | CASKGTTHSPGGSYNEQFF
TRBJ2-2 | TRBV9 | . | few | TGTGCCAGCAGCGTAGATGCGTCCACCGGGGAGCTGTTTTTT | CASSVDASTGELFF
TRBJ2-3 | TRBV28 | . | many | TGTGCCACCGGTAGCGGTAGCACAGATACGCAGTATTTT | CATGSGSTDTQYF
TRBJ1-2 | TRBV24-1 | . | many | TGTGCCACCAGTTCCACAGGCCCGACAGGTGCTAACTATGGCTACACCTTC | CATSSTGPTGANYGYTF